This entry is about one T cell receptor (beta chain). The record originates from a study of blood T cell repertoires in COVID-19. About the study: Specimens from acute and convalescent COVID-19 originated in the United States, Italy and Spain. PBMCs, B-cell-depleted T cells, or T cells were the source of the cDNA or gDNA that made up the material.

Original methodology: Reference gene primer amplification gave estimated nucleated cell counts. The assay was immunoSEQ multiplex PCR, and TCRdb's table has in-frame clones only and misses some. V and J calls and clone size are copied from that table; D and trimming were computed from the DNA. The data contain more than 30,000 clones, 80% of them singletons. The CDR3 runs to 13 residues. Germline CDR1 is WSHSY and CDR2 is SAAADI. The V gene end was trimmed by 8 bases and the J gene end by 6 bases; junction bases not matched to a gene: 4. The source of this sequence is a woman in her seventies with acute or convalescent COVID-19. The sequencing input was peripheral blood. The chain has TRBV10-2 and TRBJ1-6, with TRBD1 matching 7 bases. The CDR3 loop is CASLGQINSPLHF. DNA for the CDR3: TGCGCCAGCCTGGGACAGATTAATTCACCCCTCCACTTT.